A selection of T cell receptor beta chains follows, all from one sample in a study of T-cell reconstitution after alpha-beta-depleted transplantation in children. TCRdb recomputed calls from the PCR reads with MiXCR, one row per CDR3 protein. The sample lists over 300,000 distinct CDR3 sequences, around a tenth occurring once. The specimen comprised PBMCs from the stem cell graft donor, sampled from the stem cell graft. The receptors shown here come from a human donor who donated a stem cell graft to a child with acute lymphoblastic leukemia. Each CDR3 is given with its conserved first and last residue. D genes are given only for firm matches. Expanded clones get a size class; other rows say once, few or many, or leave the size out.

v_gene	abundance	j_gene	d_gene	CDR3nt	CDR3aa
TRBV20-1	few	TRBJ2-1	TRBD2	TGCAGTGCCGATACGAGACTAGCACGTTTCAATGAGCAGTTCTTC	CSADTRLARFNEQFF
TRBV5-1	-	TRBJ1-1	-	TGCGCCAGCAGCTCTTCGTGGGGAAGGGGTACTGAAGCTTTCTTT	CASSSSWGRGTEAFF
TRBV5-1	-	TRBJ1-3	-	TGCGCCAGCAGCCCGGGGGCGGGTGCTGGAAACACCATATATTTT	CASSPGAGAGNTIYF
TRBV13	few	TRBJ1-5	-	TGTGCCAGCAGCTTGGCAGGGGTAGGTGATCAGCCCCAGCATTTT	CASSLAGVGDQPQHF
TRBV7-2	-	TRBJ2-3	TRBD2	TGTGCCAGCAGCGTAGCCGGGACTAGCGGGAGTACAGATACGCAGTATTTT	CASSVAGTSGSTDTQYF
TRBV29-1	few	TRBJ2-5	-	TGCAGCGTTGAACAGGGTTTACAGACCCAGTACTTC	CSVEQGLQTQYF
TRBV7-2	few	TRBJ2-1	-	TGTGCCAGCAGCTTGACCGCGGGACTTCGAAACAATGAGCAGTTCTTC	CASSLTAGLRNNEQFF
TRBV7-2	-	TRBJ1-3	TRBD1	TGTGCCAGCAGCTTAGCGCGACAGGGGAACACCATATATTTT	CASSLARQGNTIYF
TRBV20-1	many	TRBJ2-1	TRBD1	TGCAGTGCTCACCGCGGGACAGGGTCCCACAATGAGCAGTTCTTC	CSAHRGTGSHNEQFF
TRBV25-1	few	TRBJ2-7	-	TGTGCCAGCAGTGAAGGGGGACGGACCTACGAGCAGTACTTC	CASSEGGRTYEQYF
TRBV27	-	TRBJ2-2	-	TGTGCCAGCAGTTGGGGAGGCGGGGAGCTGTTTTTT	CASSWGGGELFF
TRBV20-1	-	TRBJ2-5	TRBD2	TGCATTGCTAGGCCACCGGGACTAAGTCTGATCGAGACCCAGTACTTC	CIARPPGLSLIETQYF
TRBV7-9	few	TRBJ1-1	-	TGTGCCAGCAGCTTCGAACTCAAGATGAACACTGAAGCTTTCTTT	CASSFELKMNTEAFF
TRBV18	few	TRBJ1-2	TRBD1	TGTGCCAGCTCACCTGGACAGGGAGGAGGCTACACCTTC	CASSPGQGGGYTF
TRBV10-3	few	TRBJ2-7	TRBD2	TGTGCCATCAGTGAGTCGACCGGCGGGACTAGCTCCTACGAGCAGTACTTC	CAISESTGGTSSYEQYF
TRBV10-3	-	TRBJ2-7	-	TGTGCCATCAGCCCCGGAGTCCACTCCTTCCTCGAGCAGTACTTC	CAISPGVHSFLEQYF
TRBV20-1	many	TRBJ2-3	-	TGCAGTGCTAGAGGGGAGTTCACAGATACGCAGTATTTT	CSARGEFTDTQYF
TRBV3-1	-	TRBJ1-1	TRBD1	TGTGCCAGCAGCTATGCTAGGGACAGGAACACTGAAGCTTTCTTT	CASSYARDRNTEAFF
TRBV18	many	TRBJ2-1	TRBD2	TGTGCCAGCTCACCCGACGTGACTAGCGCAAGTGAGCAGTTCTTC	CASSPDVTSASEQFF
TRBV7-2	-	TRBJ2-5	-	TGTGCCAGCAGCTTAGACGGCGGGGGCCTCCAAGAGACCCAGTACTTC	CASSLDGGGLQETQYF
TRBV7-9	few	TRBJ2-1	TRBD2	TGTGCCAGCAGCTTACTAGCGGGAGCGATATTTGAGCAGTTCTTC	CASSLLAGAIFEQFF
TRBV21-1	-	TRBJ2-5	-	TGTGCCAGCAGGTGGACTAGCGGGACCCAAGAGACCCAGTACTTC	CASRWTSGTQETQYF
TRBV5-1	-	TRBJ2-1	TRBD2	TGCGCCAGCAGCTTCGGCGGGAGCGCCCAAGGTGAGCAGTTCTTC	CASSFGGSAQGEQFF
TRBV12-3/TRBV12-4	-	TRBJ2-7	-	TGTGCCAGCAGTGTAATACCCCCCTACGAGCAGTACTTC	CASSVIPPYEQYF
TRBV11-2	-	TRBJ2-1	-	TGTGCCAGCAGCTTAGTAGGGGGGGTGGGTTACAATGAGCAGTTCTTC	CASSLVGGVGYNEQFF
TRBV3-1	few	TRBJ2-3	-	TGTGCCAGCAGCCATCAAGGGGGAGGGGCAGATACGCAGTATTTT	CASSHQGGGADTQYF
TRBV12-3/TRBV12-4	few	TRBJ2-7	TRBD2	TGTGCCAGCAGTTCTAGCGGGCGGACCTACGAGCAGTACTTC	CASSSSGRTYEQYF
TRBV3-1	-	TRBJ2-2	-	TGTGCCAGCAGCCAAGATGCACTCTTGAACACCGGGGAGCTGTTTTTT	CASSQDALLNTGELFF
TRBV7-3	-	TRBJ1-5	-	TGTGCCAGCAGCTTATCCGGTGACCTTAATCAGCCCCAGCATTTT	CASSLSGDLNQPQHF
TRBV4-1	-	TRBJ2-1	TRBD2	TGCGCCAGCAGCCAACCCGGGAAAACTAGCGGGCTTAATGAGCAGTTCTTC	CASSQPGKTSGLNEQFF
TRBV7-2	few	TRBJ1-4	-	TGTGCCAGCAGCCCTGGGGGGTGGGAACTGTTTTTT	CASSPGGWELFF
TRBV5-1	few	TRBJ2-7	TRBD2	TGCGCCAGCAGGCAGCTAGCGGTCGACGCCTACGAGCAGTACTTC	CASRQLAVDAYEQYF
TRBV7-2	many	TRBJ2-3	TRBD2	TGTGCCAGCAGCAGGACTAGCGGGAGTGTGGGAGATACGCAGTATTTT	CASSRTSGSVGDTQYF
TRBV20-1	few	TRBJ2-7	-	TGCAGTGCATTAAACTGGGCTAGCGACTCCTACGAGCAGTACTTC	CSALNWASDSYEQYF
TRBV9	many	TRBJ2-6	-	TGTGCCAGCAGCGTACCAGCGTCTGGGGCCAACGTCCTGACTTTC	CASSVPASGANVLTF
TRBV11-2	few	TRBJ2-3	-	TGTGCCAGCAGCTTATATCCCGAGTCTACAGATACGCAGTATTTT	CASSLYPESTDTQYF
TRBV7-9	-	TRBJ2-4	-	TGTGCCAGCAGCTTCATCGGGACAGCCAAAAACATTCAGTACTTC	CASSFIGTAKNIQYF
TRBV5-1	-	TRBJ2-7	TRBD1	TGCGCCAGCAGCTTGGGGGTCCCGGGACAGGGTCCCCACGAGCAGTACTTC	CASSLGVPGQGPHEQYF
TRBV5-5	few	TRBJ1-5	TRBD1	TGTGCCAGCAGCTTGACAGGGGGTCACGGCAATCAGCCCCAGCATTTT	CASSLTGGHGNQPQHF
TRBV28	-	TRBJ2-7	TRBD1	TGTGCCAGCAGTAGATACAGGGGTTACGAGCAGTACTTC	CASSRYRGYEQYF
TRBV12-3/TRBV12-4	-	TRBJ2-6	-	TGTGCCAGCTGCTACAAGCTCTTAGACCCTGGGGCCAACGTCCTGACTTTC	CASCYKLLDPGANVLTF
TRBV20-1	-	TRBJ2-7	-	TGCAGTGCTAGAGACCAGGGGGAGACTAGCATCGGCGAGCAGTACTTC	CSARDQGETSIGEQYF
TRBV7-2	-	TRBJ2-7	TRBD2	TGTGCCAGCAGCTTAGCCAGCGGGAGGACCTCCGGGGAGTACTTC	CASSLASGRTSGEYF
TRBV24-1	-	TRBJ2-2	-	TGTGCCACCAGTGATCACAGGAAGTCGAACACCGGGGAGCTGTTTTTT	CATSDHRKSNTGELFF
TRBV18	-	TRBJ2-3	TRBD2	TGTGCCAGCTCACCACCGTCTAGCGGGCCAGATACGCAGTATTTT	CASSPPSSGPDTQYF
TRBV4-3	few	TRBJ2-1	TRBD2	TGCGCCAGCAGCCAAGAGTTAGCGGGAGTGGGTGAGCAGTTCTTC	CASSQELAGVGEQFF
TRBV10-1	few	TRBJ2-2	-	TGCGCCAGCAGTGAGAGGGGGGCGGGAAGGCTGTTTTTT	CASSERGAGRLFF
TRBV20-1	many	TRBJ2-5	TRBD1	TGCAGTGCTGAGGGCGACAGGGGGGTTCAAGAGACCCAGTACTTC	CSAEGDRGVQETQYF
TRBV20-1	few	TRBJ2-4	-	TGCAGCGCTTTGGGTGAGGACATTCAGTACTTC	CSALGEDIQYF
TRBV7-6	many	TRBJ2-7	TRBD2	TGTGCCAGCAGCCCGGGACTATACTACGAGCAGTACTTC	CASSPGLYYEQYF
TRBV7-9	-	TRBJ1-2	-	TGTGCCAGCAGCTTACATACTATAAGGAACTATGGCTACACCTTC	CASSLHTIRNYGYTF
TRBV7-9	many	TRBJ2-2	-	TGTGCCAGCAGCCGACGTCCCTACACTTCGAACACCGGGGAGCTGTTTTTT	CASSRRPYTSNTGELFF
TRBV6-5	many	TRBJ2-5	-	TGTGCCAGCAGTTACCTCCAGGTTGCAGAGACCCAGTACTTC	CASSYLQVAETQYF